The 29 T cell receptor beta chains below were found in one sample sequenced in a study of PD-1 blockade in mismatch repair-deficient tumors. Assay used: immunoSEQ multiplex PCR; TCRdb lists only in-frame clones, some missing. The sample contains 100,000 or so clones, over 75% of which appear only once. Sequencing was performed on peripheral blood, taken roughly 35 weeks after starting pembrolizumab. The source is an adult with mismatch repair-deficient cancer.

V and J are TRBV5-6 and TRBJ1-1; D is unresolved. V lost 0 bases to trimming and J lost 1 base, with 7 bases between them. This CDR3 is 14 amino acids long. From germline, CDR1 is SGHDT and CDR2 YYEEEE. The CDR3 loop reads CASSLGHRNTEAFF. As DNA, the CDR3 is TGTGCCAGCAGCTTGGGACATAGGAACACTGAAGCTTTCTTT.

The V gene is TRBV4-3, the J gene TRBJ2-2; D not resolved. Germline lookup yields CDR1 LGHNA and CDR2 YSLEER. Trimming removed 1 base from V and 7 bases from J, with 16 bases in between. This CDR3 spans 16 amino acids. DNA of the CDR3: TGCGCCAGCAGCCAAGCCATCTCTTACCGACACGGGGAGCTGTTTTTT. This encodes CASSQAISYRHGELFF.

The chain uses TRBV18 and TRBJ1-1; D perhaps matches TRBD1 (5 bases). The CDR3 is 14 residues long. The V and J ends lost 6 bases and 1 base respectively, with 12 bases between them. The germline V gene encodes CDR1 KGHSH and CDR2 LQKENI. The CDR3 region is CASSLGHGNTEAFF. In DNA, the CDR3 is TGTGCCAGCTCCCTCGGACATGGGAACACTGAAGCTTTCTTT.

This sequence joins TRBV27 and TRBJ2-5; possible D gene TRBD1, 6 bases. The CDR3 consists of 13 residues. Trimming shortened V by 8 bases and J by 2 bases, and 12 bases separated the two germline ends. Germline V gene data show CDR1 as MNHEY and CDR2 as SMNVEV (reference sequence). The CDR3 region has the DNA TGTGCCAGCGGTCGGCAGGGGCAAGAGACCCAGTACTTC. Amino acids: CASGRQGQETQYF.

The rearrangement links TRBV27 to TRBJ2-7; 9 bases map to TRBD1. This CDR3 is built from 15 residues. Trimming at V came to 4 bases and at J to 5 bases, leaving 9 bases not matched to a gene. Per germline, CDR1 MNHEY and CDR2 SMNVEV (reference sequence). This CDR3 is CASSYAGTGTNEQYF. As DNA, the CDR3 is TGTGCCAGCAGTTACGCCGGGACAGGGACCAACGAGCAGTACTTC.

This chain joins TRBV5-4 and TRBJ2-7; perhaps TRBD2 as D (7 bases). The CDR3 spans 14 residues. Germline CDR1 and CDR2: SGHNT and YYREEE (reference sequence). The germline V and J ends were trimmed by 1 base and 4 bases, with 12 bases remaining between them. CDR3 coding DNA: TGTGCCAGCAGCTTGCGGGGGGCTGGTTACGAGCAGTACTTC. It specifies CASSLRGAGYEQYF.

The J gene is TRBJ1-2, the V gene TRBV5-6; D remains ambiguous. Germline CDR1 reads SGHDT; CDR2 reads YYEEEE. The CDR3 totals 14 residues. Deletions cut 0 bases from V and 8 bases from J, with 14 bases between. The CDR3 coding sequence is TGTGCCAGCAGCTTGGGTTCCGCCCCTAGGGGCTACACCTTC. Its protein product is CASSLGSAPRGYTF.

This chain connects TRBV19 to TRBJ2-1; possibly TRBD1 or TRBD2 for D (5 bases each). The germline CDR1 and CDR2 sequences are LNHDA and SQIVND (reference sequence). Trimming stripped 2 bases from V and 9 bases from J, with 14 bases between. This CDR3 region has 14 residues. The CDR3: CASSIRGDGLEQFF. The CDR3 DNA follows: TGTGCCAGTAGTATAAGAGGGGATGGGCTTGAGCAGTTCTTC.

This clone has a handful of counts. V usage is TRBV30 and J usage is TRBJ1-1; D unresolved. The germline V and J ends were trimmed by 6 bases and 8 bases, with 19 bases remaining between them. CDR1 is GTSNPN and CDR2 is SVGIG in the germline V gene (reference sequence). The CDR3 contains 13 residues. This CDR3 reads CACVDGRSWEAFF. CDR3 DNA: TGTGCCTGCGTAGACGGGCGCTCGTGGGAAGCTTTCTTT. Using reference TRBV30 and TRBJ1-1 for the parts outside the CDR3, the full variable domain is SQTIHQWPATLVQPVGSPLSLECTVEGTSNPNLYWYRQAAGRGLQLLFYSVGIGQISSEVPQNLSASRPQDRQFILSSKKLLLSDSGFYLCACVDGRSWEAFFGQGTRLTVV.

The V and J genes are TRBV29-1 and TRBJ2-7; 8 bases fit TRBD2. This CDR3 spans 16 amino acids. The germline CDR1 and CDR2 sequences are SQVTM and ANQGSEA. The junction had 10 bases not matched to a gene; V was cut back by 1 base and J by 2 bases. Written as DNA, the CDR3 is TGCAGCGTTGAAGGTGGGCTAGCGGGCTACACCTACGAGCAGTACTTC. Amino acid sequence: CSVEGGLAGYTYEQYF.

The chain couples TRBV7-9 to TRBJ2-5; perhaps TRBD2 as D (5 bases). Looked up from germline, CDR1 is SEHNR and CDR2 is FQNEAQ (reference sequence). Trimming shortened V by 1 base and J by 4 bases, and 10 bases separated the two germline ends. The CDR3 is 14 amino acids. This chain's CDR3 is CASSLGRGGETQYF. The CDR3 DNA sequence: TGTGCCAGCAGCTTAGGTCGAGGAGGAGAGACCCAGTACTTC.

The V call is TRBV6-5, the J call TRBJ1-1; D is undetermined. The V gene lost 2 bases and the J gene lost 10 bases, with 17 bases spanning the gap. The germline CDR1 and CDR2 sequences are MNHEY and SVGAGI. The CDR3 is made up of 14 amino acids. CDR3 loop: CASSYRHLTGSAFF. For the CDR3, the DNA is TGTGCCAGCAGTTACCGGCACCTTACGGGGTCAGCTTTCTTT.

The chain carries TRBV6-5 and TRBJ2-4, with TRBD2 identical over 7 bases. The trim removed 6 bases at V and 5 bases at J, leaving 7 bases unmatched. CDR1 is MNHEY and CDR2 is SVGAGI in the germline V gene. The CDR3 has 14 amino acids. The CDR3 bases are TGTGCCAGCAGACCCTCGGGGAGGGAAAACATTCAGTACTTC. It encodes CASRPSGRENIQYF.

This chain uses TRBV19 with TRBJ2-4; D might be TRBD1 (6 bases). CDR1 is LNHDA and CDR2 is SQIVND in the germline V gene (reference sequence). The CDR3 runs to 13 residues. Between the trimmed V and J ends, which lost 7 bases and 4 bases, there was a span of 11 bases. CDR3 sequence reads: CASNQGQKNIQYF. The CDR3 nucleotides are TGTGCCAGTAACCAGGGGCAAAAAAACATTCAGTACTTC. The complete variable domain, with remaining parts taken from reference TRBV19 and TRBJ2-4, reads DGGITQSPKYLFRKEGQNVTLSCEQNLNHDAMYWYRQDPGQGLRLIYYSQIVNDFQKGDIAEGYSVSREKKESFPLTVTSAQKNPTAFYLCASNQGQKNIQYFGAGTRLSVL.

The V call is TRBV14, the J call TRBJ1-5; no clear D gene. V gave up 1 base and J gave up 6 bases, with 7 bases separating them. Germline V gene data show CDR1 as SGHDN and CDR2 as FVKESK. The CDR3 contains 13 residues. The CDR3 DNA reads TGTGCCAGCAGCCAAGGGGGTCTTCAGCCCCAGCATTTT. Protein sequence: CASSQGGLQPQHF.

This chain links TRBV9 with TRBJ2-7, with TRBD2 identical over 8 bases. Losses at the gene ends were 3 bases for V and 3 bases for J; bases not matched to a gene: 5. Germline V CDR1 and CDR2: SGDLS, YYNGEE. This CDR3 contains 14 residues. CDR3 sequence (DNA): TGTGCCAGCAGCGAAGCCGGGACTAGCTACGAGCAGTACTTC. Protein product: CASSEAGTSYEQYF.

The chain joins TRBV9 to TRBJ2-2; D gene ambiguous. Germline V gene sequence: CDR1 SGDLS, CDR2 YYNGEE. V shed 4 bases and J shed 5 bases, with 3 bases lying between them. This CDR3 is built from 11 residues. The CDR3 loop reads CASSFTGELFF. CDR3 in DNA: TGTGCCAGCAGCTTTACCGGGGAGCTGTTTTTT.

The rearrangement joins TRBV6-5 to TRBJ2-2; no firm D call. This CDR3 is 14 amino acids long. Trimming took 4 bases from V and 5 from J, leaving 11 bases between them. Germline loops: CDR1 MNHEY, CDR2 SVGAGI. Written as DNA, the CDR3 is TGTGCCAGCAGTTTGGGATATTTGACCGGGGAGCTGTTTTTT. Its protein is CASSLGYLTGELFF.

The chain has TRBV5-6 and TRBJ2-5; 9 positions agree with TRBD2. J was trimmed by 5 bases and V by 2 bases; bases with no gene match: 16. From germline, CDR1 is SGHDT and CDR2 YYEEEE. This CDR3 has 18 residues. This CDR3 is CASSLEDVAGVLRETQYF. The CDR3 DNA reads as TGTGCCAGCAGCTTAGAAGACGTAGCGGGAGTATTGAGGGAGACCCAGTACTTC.

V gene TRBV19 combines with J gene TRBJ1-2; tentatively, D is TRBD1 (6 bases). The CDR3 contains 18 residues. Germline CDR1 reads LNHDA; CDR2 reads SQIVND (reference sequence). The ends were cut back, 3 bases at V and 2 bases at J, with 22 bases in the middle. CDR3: CASSILQGLDGPNYGYTF. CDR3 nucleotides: TGTGCCAGTAGTATCTTACAGGGACTCGATGGCCCAAACTATGGCTACACCTTC.

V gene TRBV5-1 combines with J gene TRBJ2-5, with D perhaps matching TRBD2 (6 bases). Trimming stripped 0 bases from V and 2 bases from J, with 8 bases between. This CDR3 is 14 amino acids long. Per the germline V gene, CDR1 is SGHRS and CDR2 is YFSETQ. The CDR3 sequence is CASSLALAQETQYF. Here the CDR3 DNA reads TGCGCCAGCAGCTTGGCCCTAGCGCAAGAGACCCAGTACTTC.

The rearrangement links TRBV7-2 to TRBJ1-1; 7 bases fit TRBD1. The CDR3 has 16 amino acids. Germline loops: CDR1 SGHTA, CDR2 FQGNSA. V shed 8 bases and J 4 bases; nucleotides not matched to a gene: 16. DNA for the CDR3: TGTGCCAGCGAACCCGAGAGCCCAGGGGGGAGCACTGAAGCTTTCTTT. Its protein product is CASEPESPGGSTEAFF.

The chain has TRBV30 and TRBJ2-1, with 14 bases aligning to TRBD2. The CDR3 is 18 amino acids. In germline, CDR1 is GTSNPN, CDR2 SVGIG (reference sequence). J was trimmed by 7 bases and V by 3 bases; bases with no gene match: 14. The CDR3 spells CAWRPSGTSGSYKNEQFF. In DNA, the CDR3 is TGTGCCTGGAGGCCGTCCGGGACTAGCGGGAGTTATAAGAATGAGCAGTTCTTC.

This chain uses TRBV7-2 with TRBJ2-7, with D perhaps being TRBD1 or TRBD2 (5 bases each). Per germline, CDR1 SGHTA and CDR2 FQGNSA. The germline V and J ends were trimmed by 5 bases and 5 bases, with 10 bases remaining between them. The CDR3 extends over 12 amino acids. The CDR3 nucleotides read TGTGCCAGCAGCCGGGACGTCCACGAGCAGTACTTC. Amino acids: CASSRDVHEQYF.

The CDR3: CASSPRQGNTEAFF. DNA of the CDR3: TGTGCCAGCTCACCACGGCAGGGCAACACTGAAGCTTTCTTT. This chain connects TRBV18 to TRBJ1-1; D perhaps matches TRBD1 (5 bases). CDR1 and CDR2 (germline): KGHSH, LQKENI. The CDR3 is 14 amino acids. Trimming stripped 1 base from V and 2 bases from J, with 8 bases between.

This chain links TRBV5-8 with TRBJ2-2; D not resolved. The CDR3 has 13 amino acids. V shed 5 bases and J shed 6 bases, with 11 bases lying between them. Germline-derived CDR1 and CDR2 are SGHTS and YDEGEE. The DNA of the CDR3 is TGTGCCAGCAGTTCCCCCCCGGCCGGGGAGCTGTTTTTT. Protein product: CASSSPPAGELFF. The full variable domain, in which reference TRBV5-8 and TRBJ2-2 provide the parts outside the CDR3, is EAGVTQSPTHLIKTRGQQATLRCSPISGHTSVYWYQQALGLGLQFLLWYDEGEERNRGNFPPRFSGRQFPNYSSELNVNALELEDSALYLCASSSPPAGELFFGEGSRLTVL.

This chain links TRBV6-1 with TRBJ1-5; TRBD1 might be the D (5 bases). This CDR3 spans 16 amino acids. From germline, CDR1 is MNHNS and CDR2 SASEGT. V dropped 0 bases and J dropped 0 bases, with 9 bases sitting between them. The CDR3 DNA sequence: TGTGCCAGCAGTGAAGCCCCAGGGAATAGCAATCAGCCCCAGCATTTT. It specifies CASSEAPGNSNQPQHF.

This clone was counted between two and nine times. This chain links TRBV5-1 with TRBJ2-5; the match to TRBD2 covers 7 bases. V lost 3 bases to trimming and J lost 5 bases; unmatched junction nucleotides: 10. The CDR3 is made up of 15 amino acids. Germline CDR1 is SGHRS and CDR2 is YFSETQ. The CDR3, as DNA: TGCGCCAGCAGCTCTGTGCGGGAGCCGGAGGAGACCCAGTACTTC. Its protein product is CASSSVREPEETQYF. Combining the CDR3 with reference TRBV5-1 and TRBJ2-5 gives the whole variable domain KAGVTQTPRYLIKTRGQQVTLSCSPISGHRSVSWYQQTPGQGLQFLFEYFSETQRNKGNFPGRFSGRQFSNSRSEMNVSTLELGDSALYLCASSSVREPEETQYFGPGTRLLVL.

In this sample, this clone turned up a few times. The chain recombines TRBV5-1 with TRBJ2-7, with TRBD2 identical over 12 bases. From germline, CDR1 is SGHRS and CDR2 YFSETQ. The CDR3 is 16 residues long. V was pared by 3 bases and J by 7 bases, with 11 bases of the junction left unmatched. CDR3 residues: CASSWTQLAGGGEQYF. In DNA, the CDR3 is TGCGCCAGCAGCTGGACCCAACTAGCGGGAGGAGGGGAGCAGTACTTC.